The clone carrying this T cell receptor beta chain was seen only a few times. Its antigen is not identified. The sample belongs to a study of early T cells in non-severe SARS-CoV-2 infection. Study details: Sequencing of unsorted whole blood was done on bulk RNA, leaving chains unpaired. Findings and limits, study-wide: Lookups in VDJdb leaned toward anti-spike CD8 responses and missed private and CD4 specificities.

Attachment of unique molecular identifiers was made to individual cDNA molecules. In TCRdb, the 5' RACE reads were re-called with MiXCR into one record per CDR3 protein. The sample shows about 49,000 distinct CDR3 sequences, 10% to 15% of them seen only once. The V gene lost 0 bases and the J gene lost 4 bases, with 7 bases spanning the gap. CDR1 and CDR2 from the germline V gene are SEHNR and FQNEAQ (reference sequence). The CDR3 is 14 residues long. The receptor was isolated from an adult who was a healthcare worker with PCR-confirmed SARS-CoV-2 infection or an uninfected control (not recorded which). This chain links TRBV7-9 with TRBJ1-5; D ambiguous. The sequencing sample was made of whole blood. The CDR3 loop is CASSLAGRNQPQHF. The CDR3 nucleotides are TGTGCCAGCAGCTTAGCGGGCAGAAATCAGCCCCAGCATTTT.